The rows below give T cell receptor beta chains drawn from one sample of a study of blood T cell repertoires in COVID-19. Sequencing used immunoSEQ multiplex PCR; TCRdb keeps in-frame clones, though not all of them. The sample carries about 150,000 clones, 86% recorded once. Source material: PBMCs or T cells enriched from blood (not recorded which). All receptors come from a man between 50 and 59 years old who had recovered from COVID-19. The CDR3 runs from the conserved cysteine through the conserved F or W. The D gene is left open where the match is weak. Rows give clone size only sometimes, using once, few, many, or a class for an expanded clone.

d_call j_call clone_size v_call cdr3_nt cdr3_aa
TRBD2 TRBJ2-1 - TRBV2 TGTGCCAGCGGACGACTAGCGGGAGACGACGAGCAGTTCTTC CASGRLAGDDEQFF
TRBD2 TRBJ2-3 - TRBV9 TGTGCCAGCAGCGTAGTCGGGAGGGGAGATACGCAGTATTTT CASSVVGRGDTQYF
- TRBJ1-5 - TRBV19 TGTGCCAGTAGTGCTCTGGACAGCTATAGCAATCAGCCCCAGCATTTT CASSALDSYSNQPQHF
TRBD1 TRBJ1-2 - TRBV19 TGTGCCAGCTATACGGACAGGAGCTTACTTAACTATGGCTACACCTTC CASYTDRSLLNYGYTF
- TRBJ2-3 - TRBV5-5 TGTGCCAGCAGCTCCGGGTTTAGCACAGATACGCAGTATTTT CASSSGFSTDTQYF
TRBD1 TRBJ2-3 - TRBV7-3 TGTGCCAGCAGCTCCAACCGGGACAGGGGCACAGATACGCAGTATTTT CASSSNRDRGTDTQYF
- TRBJ2-3 - TRBV4-3 TGCGCCAGCAGCCAAGAACCCCAGGGCCGTGCTAGCACAGATACGCAGTATTTT CASSQEPQGRASTDTQYF
- TRBJ2-3 - TRBV19 TGTGCCAGTAGTATAGGACGCATGGGGGCTTCTAGCACAGATACGCAGTATTTT CASSIGRMGASSTDTQYF
- TRBJ1-1 few TRBV7-3 TGTGCCAGCAGCGCTGACCGACAGAACACTGAAGCTTTCTTT CASSADRQNTEAFF
- TRBJ2-2 - TRBV29-1 TGCAGCGTTGAGGTCCCTTCCGGGGGTAGATCCGGGGAGCTGTTTTTT CSVEVPSGGRSGELFF
TRBD1 TRBJ1-2 once TRBV6-6 TGTGCCAGCAGTTACGCACCGGGACAGGCCAGCTATGGCTACACCTTC CASSYAPGQASYGYTF
- TRBJ1-2 - TRBV27 TGTGCCAGCAGTCCGACAGGTTCCCTACTATATGGCTACACCTTC CASSPTGSLLYGYTF
TRBD2 TRBJ2-1 once TRBV7-3 TGTGCCAGCAGCTTAATGCGGAGCGGGAGGGAAAATGAGCAGTTCTTC CASSLMRSGRENEQFF
TRBD1 TRBJ1-4 - TRBV27 TGTGCCAGCAGTATAAGAACCTGGGACAGGGGTGGCGAAAAACTGTTTTTT CASSIRTWDRGGEKLFF
TRBD1 TRBJ2-5 - TRBV5-1 TGCGCCAGCAGCCACGGGACAGGCCAAGAGACCCAGTACTTC CASSHGTGQETQYF
- TRBJ1-1 - TRBV11-2 TGTGCCAGCAGCCCTTCACCAAGGAGTGCTGAAGCTTTCTTT CASSPSPRSAEAFF
TRBD1 TRBJ2-1 - TRBV7-9 TGTGCCAGCAGCCAGGGACAGCCTGGCTCCTACAATGAGCAGTTCTTC CASSQGQPGSYNEQFF
- TRBJ2-1 - TRBV2 TGTGCCAGCAGTAGTGGAGTCGAAACTGAGCAGTTCTTC CASSSGVETEQFF
- TRBJ2-7 - TRBV7-2 TGTGCCAGCAGCTTTACGGGGACAACCTACGAGCAGTACTTC CASSFTGTTYEQYF
- TRBJ1-6 - TRBV6-5 TGTGCCAGCAGCGCCCGGGCGGGTTCACCCCTCCACTTT CASSARAGSPLHF
TRBD2 TRBJ2-1 - TRBV24-1 TGTGCCACCAGTGATGCCACGGCCGGGACTAGCGGATACAATGAGCAGTTCTTC CATSDATAGTSGYNEQFF
- TRBJ2-1 - TRBV30 TGTGCCTGCGACTGGCGTCCCTCCTACAATGAGCAGTTCTTC CACDWRPSYNEQFF
TRBD1 TRBJ1-2 - TRBV7-2 TGTGCCAGCAGCCTGGCCGATCGGACAGGGGGTAGAAATGGCTACACCTTC CASSLADRTGGRNGYTF
- TRBJ1-1 - TRBV9 TGTGCCAGCAGCGTCACACAGGGTTTGGGCACTGAAGCTTTCTTT CASSVTQGLGTEAFF
TRBD1 TRBJ1-4 - TRBV15 TGTGCCACCAGCAGGGACAGGGGGCGGGAAAAACTGTTTTTT CATSRDRGREKLFF
TRBD2 TRBJ2-2 - TRBV10-3 TGTGCCATCAGTGAACGAGCGGGAGGCACCGGGGAGCTGTTTTTT CAISERAGGTGELFF
TRBD1 TRBJ1-2 - TRBV28 TGTGCCAGCAGAACCGGGACAGGTCACTATGGCTACACCTTC CASRTGTGHYGYTF
TRBD1 TRBJ2-3 once TRBV23-1 TGCGCCAGCAGTCAGAAATTAGCCCCTGGGGCCATACAGGGGGCGCGGACAGATACGCAGTATTTT CASSQKLAPGAIQGARTDTQYF
- TRBJ1-1 - TRBV30 TGTGCCTGGAGACTTGACACGAACACTGAAGCTTTCTTT CAWRLDTNTEAFF
TRBD2 TRBJ2-5 - TRBV28 TGTGCCAGCAGTGATAGCGGGGGGCGTCTCTACTTC CASSDSGGRLYF
TRBD2 TRBJ2-3 once TRBV19 TGTGCCAGTAACGTCGGGAGGGGAGCAGATACGCAGTATTTT CASNVGRGADTQYF
TRBD1 TRBJ2-2 - TRBV9 TGTGCCAGCAGCGACTCCAGGGGGACCGGGGAGCTGTTTTTT CASSDSRGTGELFF
- TRBJ1-1 - TRBV29-1 TGCAGCGTTCTTCCCGGCGGGACTGAAGCTTTCTTT CSVLPGGTEAFF
- TRBJ2-3 - TRBV7-2 TGTGCCAGCACCCCATCACCCGCGGGGGATACGCAGTATTTT CASTPSPAGDTQYF
- TRBJ1-2 - TRBV10-3 TGTGCCATCAGTGAGTCGGGTGAGGGTAGTGGCTACACCTTC CAISESGEGSGYTF
TRBD2 TRBJ2-3 - TRBV24-1 TGTGCCACCAGTGACTTAGCGGGGGACACAGATACGCAGTATTTT CATSDLAGDTDTQYF
- TRBJ2-1 - TRBV18 TGTGCCAGCTCCCCCTCCCGGGCGGGGGCTGAGCAGTTCTTC CASSPSRAGAEQFF
TRBD1 TRBJ2-5 - TRBV6-5 TGTGCCAGCAGTTACGGGGCAGGGGGCATGGAGACCCAGTACTTC CASSYGAGGMETQYF
- TRBJ2-5 once TRBV7-9 TGTGCCAGCAGCTTAGCCAGAGGACTCGAGACCCAGTACTTC CASSLARGLETQYF
- TRBJ1-5 - TRBV10-3 TGTGCCATCAGTGATCTTGACAGTAGCAATCAGCCCCAGCATTTT CAISDLDSSNQPQHF
- TRBJ2-7 few TRBV28 TGTGCCAGCAGTCCTTCATCGGTACTCAGGGGCCTTATATCTGGCGAGGCCCGGTGGGAGCAGTACTTC CASSPSSVLRGLISGEARWEQYF
- TRBJ1-2 - TRBV4-3 TGCGCCAGCAGCATTCGGGGGGTCGATGGCTACACCTTC CASSIRGVDGYTF
TRBD1 TRBJ1-5 - TRBV10-2 TGCGCCAGCAGTGCGTTACAGGGGAATCAGCCCCAGCATTTT CASSALQGNQPQHF
TRBD2 TRBJ2-7 few TRBV6-5 TGTGCCAGCAGTCTAGCGGGAAATTTAGTTGGGCAGTACTTC CASSLAGNLVGQYF
- TRBJ2-3 - TRBV5-6 TGTGCCAGCAGTCGAACAGGGAATACGCAGTATTTT CASSRTGNTQYF
- TRBJ2-6 - TRBV5-6 TGTGCCAGCAGCTTTCCCGGAGACGGGGCCAACGTCCTGACTTTC CASSFPGDGANVLTF
- TRBJ1-1 - TRBV18 TGTGCCAGCTCACGGCAGGCGAACACTGAAGCTTTCTTT CASSRQANTEAFF
TRBD2 TRBJ2-1 - TRBV7-2 TGTGCCAGCAGCTTAATGGCGGGAGGGACTAGCAGCTACAATGAGCAGTTCTTC CASSLMAGGTSSYNEQFF
TRBD1 TRBJ1-2 - TRBV14 TGTGCCAGCAGCCAAGGGAGGGGGCCTAACTATGGCTACACCTTC CASSQGRGPNYGYTF
- TRBJ1-2 once TRBV18 TGTGCCAGCTCACGTCTGGGCACACTCTATGGCTACACCTTC CASSRLGTLYGYTF